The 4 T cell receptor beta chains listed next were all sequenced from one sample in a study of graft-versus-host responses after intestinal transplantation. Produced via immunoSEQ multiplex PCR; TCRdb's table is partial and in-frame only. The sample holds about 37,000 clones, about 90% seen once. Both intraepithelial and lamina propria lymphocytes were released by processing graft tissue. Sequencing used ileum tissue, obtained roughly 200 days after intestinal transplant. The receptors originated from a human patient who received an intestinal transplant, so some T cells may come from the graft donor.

DNA of the CDR3: TGTGCCAGCAGTTTCGGGACAGCCTCTGGAAACACCATATATTTT. Residues: CASSFGTASGNTIYF. This chain links TRBV28 with TRBJ1-3, with TRBD1 matching 7 bases. Looked up from germline, CDR1 is MDHEN and CDR2 is SYDVKM. V lost 3 bases, J lost 0 bases, and 2 bases stayed unmatched. The CDR3 consists of 15 residues. Full variable domain (remainder filled in from reference TRBV28 and TRBJ1-3): DVKVTQSSRYLVKRTGEKVFLECVQDMDHENMFWYRQDPGLGLRLIYFSYDVKMKEKGDIPEGYSVSREKKERFSLILESASTNQTSMYLCASSFGTASGNTIYFGEGSWLTVV.

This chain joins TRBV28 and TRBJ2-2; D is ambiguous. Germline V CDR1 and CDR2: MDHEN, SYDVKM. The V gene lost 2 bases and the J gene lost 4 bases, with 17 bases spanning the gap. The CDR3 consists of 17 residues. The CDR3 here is CASSLELGYTVTGELFF. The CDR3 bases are TGTGCCAGCAGTTTAGAATTGGGGTACACGGTCACCGGGGAGCTGTTTTTT.

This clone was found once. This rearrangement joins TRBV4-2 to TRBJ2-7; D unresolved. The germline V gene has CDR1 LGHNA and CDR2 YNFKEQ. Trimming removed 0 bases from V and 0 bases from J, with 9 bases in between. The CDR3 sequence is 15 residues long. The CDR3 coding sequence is TGTGCCAGCAGCCAAGATTCGGTTAGCTCCTACGAGCAGTACTTC. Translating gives CASSQDSVSSYEQYF.

The CDR3 bases are TGCGCCAGCAGCTTGGGGGATCCATTTAGGGGGCATTACAATGAGCAGTTCTTC. It specifies CASSLGDPFRGHYNEQFF. The V and J genes are TRBV5-1 and TRBJ2-1; 7 positions agree with TRBD1. V trimming: 0 bases; J trimming: 4 bases; junction bases outside the gene matches: 13. Germline V gene lookup returns CDR1 SGHRS and CDR2 YFSETQ. The CDR3 covers 18 residues.